This passage covers 20 T cell receptor beta chains from one sample sequenced in a study of blood T cells in healthy people across ages. For the second PCR, which ran for about 6 to 11 cycles, a sample-barcoded 5' primer and a J-beta primer mix were used. One entry per CDR3 protein results from TCRdb running MiXCR on the 5' RACE reads. The data show about 1.7 million distinct CDR3 sequences, 25% to 30% seen once. The sample consisted of blood. These receptors originate from a woman aged 30 to 39 in good health.

This sequence joins TRBV4-1 and TRBJ1-2; D unclear. There are 14 residues in the CDR3. Germline CDR1 and CDR2: MGHRA and YSYEKL. V lost 4 bases, J lost 4 bases, and 13 bases lay in between. CDR3 in amino acids: CASSREWVSYGYTF. The DNA for the CDR3 is TGCGCCAGCAGCCGAGAATGGGTTTCCTATGGCTACACCTTC.

In this sample, this clonotype turned up a few times. The gene calls are TRBV7-8 and TRBJ2-7, with TRBD2 identical over 7 bases. After removal of 10 bases from V and 5 bases from J, the junction contained 14 bases not matched to a gene. The CDR3 is 14 amino acids. The germline CDR1 and CDR2 sequences are SGHVS and FQNEAQ. This CDR3 is CATKHRGGGDEQYF. In DNA, the CDR3 is TGTGCCACGAAGCACCGGGGCGGGGGTGACGAGCAGTACTTC.

The CDR3 DNA sequence: TGCGCCAGCACCCAGGACAGGGGCCTTCGGGGCTACACCTTC. Translated, it gives CASTQDRGLRGYTF. The chain employs TRBV5-1 and TRBJ1-2, with 9 positions matching TRBD1. CDR3 length: 14 residues. CDR1 is SGHRS and CDR2 is YFSETQ in the germline V gene. V lost 6 bases and J lost 8; bases outside the gene matches: 11.

This chain connects TRBV2 to TRBJ2-4; D is uncertain. Germline loops: CDR1 SNHLY, CDR2 FYNNEI. The CDR3 is 10 amino acids. The V and J ends lost 8 bases and 4 bases respectively, with 3 bases between them. The CDR3 loop is CASGKNIQYF. The CDR3 bases are TGTGCCAGCGGGAAAAACATTCAGTACTTC.

This clonotype came up a few times. The genes are TRBV25-1 and TRBJ2-4; TRBD1 agrees at 7 bases. CDR1 and CDR2 from the germline V gene are MGHDK and SYGVNS. The CDR3 has 14 residues. V gave up 3 bases and J gave up 5 bases; unmatched junction bases: 4. The CDR3 reads CASSDRQGENIQYF. CDR3 DNA: TGTGCCAGCAGTGACCGTCAGGGGGAAAACATTCAGTACTTC.

Ten or more counts support this clonotype. The CDR3 DNA is TGCAGCGTGGATCGGGACAGGGGAAGGAATGAGCAGTTCTTC. This translates into CSVDRDRGRNEQFF. The chain has TRBV29-1 and TRBJ2-1; 10 bases line up with TRBD1. V lost 6 bases, J lost 7 bases, and 9 bases stayed unmatched. This CDR3 has 14 residues. Germline lookup yields CDR1 SQVTM and CDR2 ANQGSEA.

The V gene is TRBV5-1, the J gene TRBJ2-5; D is tentatively TRBD1 or TRBD2 (5 bases each). Per germline, CDR1 SGHRS and CDR2 YFSETQ. The CDR3 contains 13 residues. Between the trimmed V and J ends, which lost 0 bases and 12 bases, there was a span of 15 bases. CDR3 region: CASSLAGRPAEYF. For the CDR3, the DNA is TGCGCCAGCAGCTTGGCGGGACGGCCTGCGGAGTACTTC. The full variable domain, in which reference TRBV5-1 and TRBJ2-5 provide the parts outside the CDR3, is KAGVTQTPRYLIKTRGQQVTLSCSPISGHRSVSWYQQTPGQGLQFLFEYFSETQRNKGNFPGRFSGRQFSNSRSEMNVSTLELGDSALYLCASSLAGRPAEYFGPGTRLLVL.

The chain couples TRBV18 to TRBJ1-2; D gene uncertain. CDR3 length: 12 amino acids. Trimming cost V 2 bases and J 3 bases, with 4 bases left between them. Germline CDR1 reads KGHSH; CDR2 reads LQKENI. CDR3 nucleotide sequence: TGTGCCAGCTCACCATACGACTATGGCTACACCTTC. This translates into CASSPYDYGYTF.

This clonotype was detected a few times. The V gene is TRBV5-1, the J gene TRBJ2-7; D not certain. Trimming stripped 0 bases from V and 4 bases from J, with 11 bases between. This CDR3 has 14 amino acids. Germline CDR1 is SGHRS and CDR2 is YFSETQ. This CDR3 reads CASSLDDPSYEQYF. The CDR3 DNA follows: TGCGCCAGCAGCTTGGATGATCCCTCTTACGAGCAGTACTTC. The complete variable domain, with remaining parts taken from reference TRBV5-1 and TRBJ2-7, reads KAGVTQTPRYLIKTRGQQVTLSCSPISGHRSVSWYQQTPGQGLQFLFEYFSETQRNKGNFPGRFSGRQFSNSRSEMNVSTLELGDSALYLCASSLDDPSYEQYFGPGTRLTVT.

The chain combines TRBV20-1 with TRBJ1-5, with D possibly being TRBD1 (5 bases). V lost 6 bases and J lost 1, with 16 bases in between. The CDR3 runs 15 residues. The germline CDR1 and CDR2 sequences are DFQATT and SNEGSKA (reference sequence). CDR3 DNA sequence: TGCAGTGCAAGGGGACTCCTGACAAGCAATCAGCCCCAGCATTTT. The encoded protein is CSARGLLTSNQPQHF.

This clonotype turned up a few times. The V and J genes are TRBV12-3 or TRBV12-4 and TRBJ2-5; D not resolved. The CDR3 loop spans 12 amino acids. V was shortened by 7 bases and J by 5 bases, with 11 bases between the two germline ends. The CDR3 DNA sequence: TGTGCCAGCACCCGAAACTCGGAGACCCAGTACTTC. Translated: CASTRNSETQYF.

This rearrangement joins TRBV20-1 to TRBJ2-7; D is ambiguous. The CDR3 totals 14 residues. Trimming stripped 5 bases from V and 6 bases from J, with 20 bases between. CDR1 DFQATT and CDR2 SNEGSKA come from the germline V gene (reference sequence). For the CDR3, the DNA is TGCAGTGCTGATAGGGCCGGGTGGAAGGGCGAGCAGTACTTC. Residues: CSADRAGWKGEQYF.

In regard to this clonotype: Since a much larger clone is just one base distant, this may be a read error. V gene TRBV6-5 combines with J gene TRBJ2-1; the match to TRBD1 covers 9 bases. Unmatched junction bases numbered 17, after V lost 2 bases and J lost 9 bases. The CDR3 contains 18 residues. Germline loops: CDR1 MNHEY, CDR2 SVGAGI. The DNA for the CDR3 is TGTGCCAGCAGTTACCTAGGAATCGGGACAGGGTCCCAAGGTGAGCAGTTCTTC. Its translation is CASSYLGIGTGSQGEQFF.

This clonotype was detected a few times. One end of the junction varies from germline; a read error may be responsible. The chain joins TRBV20-1 to TRBJ2-7; weak D call: TRBD2 (5 bases). The CDR3 has 14 residues. Germline CDR1 DFQATT, CDR2 SNEGSKA (reference sequence). The CDR3 protein is CSVATPASSCEQYF. CDR3 in DNA: TGCAGTGTTGCCACACCCGCTAGCTCCTGCGAGCAGTACTTC.

This rearrangement joins TRBV9 to TRBJ2-3, with 10 nucleotides matching TRBD2. With 3 bases clipped from V and 1 base from J, the junction kept 8 bases outside the gene matches. The germline gives CDR1 SGDLS, CDR2 YYNGEE. The CDR3 is 17 residues long. For the CDR3, the DNA is TGTGCCAGCAGCGAGAGCCCCGGGACTAGCGGCACAGATACGCAGTATTTT. Its translation is CASSESPGTSGTDTQYF.

The chain links TRBV5-1 to TRBJ2-5; D is possibly TRBD2 (6 bases). Germline CDR1 reads SGHRS; CDR2 reads YFSETQ. Trimming removed 4 bases from V and 0 bases from J, with 13 bases in between. The CDR3 runs 15 residues. This CDR3 reads CASSLGRGYQETQYF. The DNA for the CDR3 is TGCGCCAGCAGCCTCGGCCGGGGGTACCAAGAGACCCAGTACTTC.

This clonotype was observed a few times. The genes are TRBV10-1 and TRBJ2-1; D may be TRBD2 (6 bases). V gave up 0 bases and J gave up 9 bases, with 24 bases separating them. There are 18 residues in the CDR3. The germline CDR1 and CDR2 sequences are WNHNN and SYGVQD (reference sequence). This chain's CDR3 is CASSESAGGLLKRSEQFF. In nucleotides, the CDR3 is TGCGCCAGCAGTGAGTCGGCCGGGGGACTTCTTAAGAGGAGTGAGCAGTTCTTC.

On this clonotype: A much larger clone differs from this one at a single base, so this may be a read error. CDR3 DNA sequence: TGTGTCAGCAGTCCACCTCAGGGAGAGAGCGAGCAGTACTTC. It translates to CVSSPPQGESEQYF. The chain carries TRBV6-4 and TRBJ2-5; D may be TRBD1 or TRBD2 (5 bases each). The J call is uncertain, as TRBJ2-7 better fits the DNA end. The CDR3 is 14 amino acids. CDR1 MRHNA and CDR2 SNTAGT come from the germline V gene.

The chain employs TRBV12-3 or TRBV12-4 and TRBJ2-1; TRBD2 matches at 9 bases. CDR3 length: 16 residues. J lost 3 bases, V lost 3 bases, and 6 bases had no gene match. CDR3 sequence: CASSFGPRGGYNEQFF. In nucleotides, the CDR3 is TGTGCCAGCAGTTTTGGGCCGCGGGGGGGCTACAATGAGCAGTTCTTC.

This clonotype was detected a few times. The chain has TRBV5-5 and TRBJ2-5; 8 bases map to TRBD2. CDR1 SGHKS and CDR2 YYEKEE come from the germline V gene (reference sequence). Losses at the gene ends were 5 bases for V and 5 bases for J; bases not matched to a gene: 11. CDR3 length: 15 amino acids. CDR3 region: CASSTRSAGVETQYF. In DNA, the CDR3 is TGTGCCAGCAGTACCCGGTCAGCGGGGGTTGAGACCCAGTACTTC.